This T cell receptor (beta chain) was sequenced for a study of blood T cell repertoires in COVID-19. Overall study: Specimens from acute and convalescent COVID-19 originated in the United States, Italy and Spain. T cells, B-cell-depleted T cells, or PBMCs supplied cDNA or gDNA.

CDR1 is MGHRA, CDR2 YSYEKL, per germline. The CDR3 is 15 amino acids. V was pared by 3 bases and J by 5 bases, with 9 bases of the junction left unmatched. Per the study methods: Amplification with reference gene primers provided the estimates of nucleated cell counts. Clones were read by immunoSEQ multiplex PCR, and TCRdb kept only the in-frame ones, dropping some. V and J calls and clone size are those listed in that table; D and trimming were worked out from the DNA. This table holds over 300,000 clones, roughly 90% found once. The genes are TRBV4-1 and TRBJ1-1; 7 bases fit TRBD1. This sequence was found in a man between 18 and 35 years old who had recovered from COVID-19. The source material was peripheral blood. DNA of the CDR3: TGCGCCAGCAGCCAGCGCCGGGGACAGAAGACTGAAGCTTTCTTT. Translated: CASSQRRGQKTEAFF.